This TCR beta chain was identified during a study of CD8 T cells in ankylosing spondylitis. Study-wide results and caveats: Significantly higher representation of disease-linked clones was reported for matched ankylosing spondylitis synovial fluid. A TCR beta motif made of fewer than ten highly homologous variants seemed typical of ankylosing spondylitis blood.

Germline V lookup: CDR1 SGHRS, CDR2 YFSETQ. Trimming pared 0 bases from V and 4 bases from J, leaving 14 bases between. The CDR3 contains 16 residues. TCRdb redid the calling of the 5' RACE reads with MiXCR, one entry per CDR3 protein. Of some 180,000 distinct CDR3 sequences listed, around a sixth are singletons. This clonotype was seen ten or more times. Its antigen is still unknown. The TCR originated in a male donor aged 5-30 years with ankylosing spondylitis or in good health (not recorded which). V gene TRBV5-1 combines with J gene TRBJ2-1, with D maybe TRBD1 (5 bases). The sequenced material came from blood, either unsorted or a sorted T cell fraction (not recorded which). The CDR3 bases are TGCGCCAGCAGCTTGGGGTCCCAGGGTCCATACAATGAGCAGTTCTTC. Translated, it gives CASSLGSQGPYNEQFF.